This is a list of T cell receptor beta chains from one sample in a study of T-cell memory formation after mild COVID-19. TCRdb analysed the 5' RACE reads with MiXCR anew, one entry per CDR3 protein. The sample shows about 39,000 distinct CDR3 sequences, around 6.1% of them seen only once. Sequenced: PBMCs or a T cell subset sorted from them (not recorded which). The receptors originated from an adult who had mild COVID-19 (a few samples of this study predate the infection). Cell type and time point are not known. Each CDR3 is given without its conserved first and last residue. The order of the fields is CDR3 protein, V gene, CDR3 length, J gene.

ASSHRTSGGQGTQY | TRBV3-1 | 14 | TRBJ2-5
ASSGGAGGLETQY | TRBV10-2 | 13 | TRBJ2-5
SVAQSHHQETQY | TRBV29-1 | 12 | TRBJ2-5
ASRSSGRGEKLF | TRBV6-5 | 12 | TRBJ1-4
ASAPQADSLEQF | TRBV6-1 | 12 | TRBJ2-1
SARDAGPTFKNIQY | TRBV20-1 | 14 | TRBJ2-4
ASSPTRDSRPAGT | TRBV11-2 | 13 | TRBJ1-2
SAPGSGLGTDTQY | TRBV20-1 | 13 | TRBJ2-3
ASSPGGGNSYNEQF | TRBV7-2 | 14 | TRBJ2-1
SVWIRGYT | TRBV20-1 | 8 | TRBJ1-2
ASSPRTGGLNSPLH | TRBV9 | 14 | TRBJ1-6
ASSPDRGKNIQY | TRBV7-3 | 12 | TRBJ2-4
ASSLGGAAYGYT | TRBV5-1 | 12 | TRBJ1-2
ASSYDRGFEKLF | TRBV6-5 | 12 | TRBJ1-4
ASSLGAVSDLDTEAF | TRBV5-1 | 15 | TRBJ1-1
SASQNGNRGRDEQY | TRBV20-1 | 14 | TRBJ2-7
ASKAFPQETQY | TRBV2 | 11 | TRBJ2-5
SARGHLGYGYT | TRBV20-1 | 11 | TRBJ1-2
ASSLERQGLQPQH | TRBV5-5 | 13 | TRBJ1-5
ASSLPSVGDTQY | TRBV5-5 | 12 | TRBJ2-3
ASSQAPIGQGYNQPQH | TRBV6-6 | 16 | TRBJ1-5
ASSLGLYDGLPYEQY | TRBV7-2 | 15 | TRBJ2-7
SVIPWTGTEAF | TRBV29-1 | 11 | TRBJ1-1
ASSPGHTSTDTQY | TRBV2 | 13 | TRBJ2-3
SARQGVYGYT | TRBV20-1 | 10 | TRBJ1-2
ASSLNTGSHEQY | TRBV3-1 | 12 | TRBJ2-7
ASSQPGDTQY | TRBV5-5 | 10 | TRBJ2-3
ASSPRIHTEAF | TRBV18 | 11 | TRBJ1-1
ASSFSFYEQY | TRBV7-9 | 10 | TRBJ2-7
ASSIVRTDQPQH | TRBV19 | 12 | TRBJ1-5